The 20 T cell receptor beta chains in this list originate from one sample, sequenced in a study of blood T cell repertoires in COVID-19. Sequencing used immunoSEQ multiplex PCR; TCRdb keeps in-frame clones, though not all of them. Seen here are approximately 230,000 clones, just over 85% observed once, and the top ten hold roughly 15%. The source material was PBMCs or T cells enriched from blood (not recorded which). These TCRs come from a woman in her fifties or sixties with acute COVID-19.

This chain links TRBV7-9 with TRBJ2-7; D not certain. Per germline, CDR1 SEHNR and CDR2 FQNEAQ (reference sequence). The CDR3 is 14 amino acids. Trimming left V 4 bases short and J 7 bases short, with 17 bases between. In DNA, the CDR3 is TGTGCCAGCAGCTCCCCGCTGGGTTCGAGGGAGCAGTACTTC. Translation: CASSSPLGSREQYF.

The chain joins TRBV7-9 to TRBJ1-1; tentatively, D is TRBD1 (5 bases). The CDR3 has 14 residues. Germline assignment: CDR1 SEHNR and CDR2 FQNEAQ (reference sequence). The V and J ends lost 5 bases and 3 bases respectively, with 13 bases between them. CDR3 in amino acids: CASSPPRDDTEAFF. The CDR3 DNA follows: TGTGCCAGCAGCCCCCCGCGGGACGACACTGAAGCTTTCTTT.

V and J are TRBV27 and TRBJ2-7; D unclear. The V gene lost 1 base and the J gene lost 3 bases, with 7 bases spanning the gap. CDR1 is MNHEY and CDR2 is SMNVEV in the germline V gene (reference sequence). This CDR3 comprises 13 residues. The CDR3 is CASSLFADYEQYF. The CDR3 DNA reads TGTGCCAGCAGTTTATTTGCAGACTACGAGCAGTACTTC.

V is TRBV28 and J is TRBJ2-6, with D unresolved. Germline CDR1 reads MDHEN; CDR2 reads SYDVKM. The CDR3 totals 14 residues. Trimming took 8 bases from V and 0 from J, leaving 8 bases between them. This CDR3 is CASGRTSGANVLTF. CDR3 DNA: TGTGCCAGCGGGCGTACCTCTGGGGCCAACGTCCTGACTTTC.

The chain couples TRBV6-5 to TRBJ2-7; 9 bases map to TRBD1. The germline V gene encodes CDR1 MNHEY and CDR2 SVGAGI. With V trimmed by 8 bases and J by 4 bases, 9 bases remained unmatched. This CDR3 spans 14 amino acids. The DNA of the CDR3 is TGTGCCAGCGGGTTTGGGACAGGGCATTACGAGCAGTACTTC. This sequence encodes CASGFGTGHYEQYF.

CDR3: CASSQVLREAYNEQFF. For the CDR3, the DNA is TGTGCCAGCAGCCAAGTCCTGCGGGAGGCCTACAATGAGCAGTTCTTC. This chain uses TRBV3-1 (or the pseudogene TRBV3-2) with TRBJ2-1; 8 bases align to TRBD2. The CDR3 contains 16 residues. V was clipped by 1 base and J by 2 bases; unmatched bases: 4. CDR1 is LGHDT, CDR2 YNNKEL, per germline (reference sequence).

CDR3 DNA: TGTGCCAGCAGAATTCTAGCGGGACAAGAGACCCAGTACTTC. Translated, it gives CASRILAGQETQYF. V is TRBV6-5 and J is TRBJ2-5; 9 nucleotides match TRBD2. This CDR3 has 14 amino acids. Germline-derived CDR1 and CDR2 are MNHEY and SVGAGI. The V segment lost 6 bases and the J segment 2 bases; nucleotides outside the gene matches: 4.

CDR3 in DNA: TGTGCCAGCAGTCTCACGGCCCGGGGGAATTGGTACAATGAGCAGTTCTTC. Encoded protein: CASSLTARGNWYNEQFF. This sequence joins TRBV6-6 and TRBJ2-1, with D perhaps matching TRBD2 (6 bases). Germline loops: CDR1 MNHNY, CDR2 SVGAGI (reference sequence). The CDR3 is 17 residues long. V lost 5 bases, J lost 4 bases, and 21 bases lay in between.

This clone turned up a few times. The J gene is TRBJ1-2, the V gene TRBV2, with D perhaps matching TRBD1 (5 bases). CDR3 size: 12 residues. Trimming left V 11 bases short and J 4 bases short, with 14 bases between. Germline values: CDR1 SNHLY, CDR2 FYNNEI. CDR3 loop: CAGGSRGYGYTF. The CDR3 DNA sequence: TGTGCCGGGGGGAGTCGGGGCTATGGCTACACCTTC.

J is TRBJ2-3 and V is TRBV11-2, with D unclear. The CDR3 consists of 15 residues. The V end was cut by 0 bases, the J end by 2 bases, with 9 bases between. Germline loops: CDR1 SGHAT, CDR2 FQNNGV. The CDR3 DNA reads TGTGCCAGCAGCTTAGACCCAGGTCTCACAGATACGCAGTATTTT. Encoded protein: CASSLDPGLTDTQYF.

The chain couples TRBV5-6 to TRBJ2-5; TRBD1 aligns across 10 bases. The germline V gene has CDR1 SGHDT and CDR2 YYEEEE. V shed 3 bases and J 5 bases; nucleotides not matched to a gene: 4. The CDR3 covers 14 residues. CDR3 sequence: CASSSGTGDETQYF. CDR3 nucleotides: TGTGCCAGCAGCTCCGGGACAGGGGACGAGACCCAGTACTTC.

This clone was seen just once. The V and J genes are TRBV15 and TRBJ1-1, with D perhaps matching TRBD1 (6 bases). V lost 2 bases, J lost 5 bases, and 18 bases lay in between. CDR1 and CDR2 (germline): LNHNV, YYDKDF (reference sequence). The CDR3 runs 16 residues. The CDR3 DNA is TGTGCCACCAGCAGATTCAGAGGGGGTTTTGGGACTGAAGCTTTCTTT. It specifies CATSRFRGGFGTEAFF.

The V and J genes are TRBV5-1 and TRBJ2-3; 12 bases align to TRBD2. V dropped 4 bases and J dropped 7; count of bases not matched to a gene: 10. The CDR3 covers 16 residues. CDR1 and CDR2 (germline): SGHRS, YFSETQ. CDR3 residues: CASSHGTSGLGNTQYF. The CDR3, as DNA: TGCGCCAGCAGCCATGGGACTAGCGGGTTAGGAAATACGCAGTATTTT. The whole variable domain, remainder taken from reference TRBV5-1 and TRBJ2-3, is KAGVTQTPRYLIKTRGQQVTLSCSPISGHRSVSWYQQTPGQGLQFLFEYFSETQRNKGNFPGRFSGRQFSNSRSEMNVSTLELGDSALYLCASSHGTSGLGNTQYFGPGTRLTVL.

The chain is built from TRBV27 and TRBJ2-5, with TRBD1 matching 7 bases. The germline gives CDR1 MNHEY, CDR2 SMNVEV (reference sequence). V was clipped by 7 bases and J by 3 bases; unmatched bases: 5. The CDR3 runs 13 residues. The chain's CDR3 is CASTSDREETQYF. In nucleotides, the CDR3 is TGTGCCAGCACCTCCGACAGGGAAGAGACCCAGTACTTC.

This chain connects TRBV29-1 to TRBJ2-1; the D is unclear. The V gene lost 4 bases and the J gene lost 1 base, with 5 bases spanning the gap. The CDR3 is 12 amino acids. CDR1 SQVTM and CDR2 ANQGSEA come from the germline V gene. This CDR3 is CSVGGSYNEQFF. The CDR3 coding sequence is TGCAGCGTTGGCGGTTCCTACAATGAGCAGTTCTTC.

The chain employs TRBV3-1 (or the pseudogene TRBV3-2) and TRBJ2-1; D gene uncertain. The CDR3 is 15 amino acids. Trimming stripped 2 bases from V and 0 bases from J, with 8 bases between. Germline CDR1 LGHDT, CDR2 YNNKEL (reference sequence). This CDR3 reads CASSQLRSSYNEQFF. CDR3 coding DNA: TGTGCCAGCAGCCAATTGAGGAGCTCCTACAATGAGCAGTTCTTC.

The rearrangement joins TRBV27 to TRBJ1-6; TRBD1 is a possible D gene (5 bases). The CDR3 sequence is 13 residues long. With 3 bases removed from V and 7 bases from J, the gap between germline ends came to 7 bases. In germline, CDR1 is MNHEY, CDR2 SMNVEV (reference sequence). The CDR3 is CASSFGQNSPLHF. Here the CDR3 DNA reads TGTGCCAGCAGTTTCGGACAAAATTCACCCCTCCACTTT.

J is TRBJ1-1 and V is TRBV7-2; D may be TRBD1 (6 bases). The CDR3 loop spans 14 amino acids. Germline loops: CDR1 SGHTA, CDR2 FQGNSA. Trimming cost V 5 bases and J 0 bases, with 10 bases left between them. CDR3 sequence: CASSTDRVNTEAFF. CDR3 in DNA: TGTGCCAGCAGCACGGACAGAGTGAACACTGAAGCTTTCTTT.

This clone has a handful of counts. The rearrangement uses TRBV5-1 and TRBJ2-2; no clear D gene. Germline V gives CDR1 SGHRS, CDR2 YFSETQ. The CDR3 is made up of 14 amino acids. The ends were cut back, 7 bases at V and 5 bases at J, with 15 bases in the middle. CDR3 in amino acids: CASGYQRRTGELFF. CDR3 DNA: TGCGCCAGCGGATACCAGCGAAGGACCGGGGAGCTGTTTTTT.

The chain recombines TRBV6-5 with TRBJ1-1; D remains ambiguous. CDR3 length: 13 residues. Between the trimmed V and J ends, which lost 7 bases and 6 bases, there was a span of 15 bases. The V gene's germline CDR1 is MNHEY and CDR2 SVGAGI. This CDR3 reads CASNLEVSSEAFF. In nucleotides, the CDR3 is TGTGCCAGCAACCTGGAGGTGTCATCTGAAGCTTTCTTT.